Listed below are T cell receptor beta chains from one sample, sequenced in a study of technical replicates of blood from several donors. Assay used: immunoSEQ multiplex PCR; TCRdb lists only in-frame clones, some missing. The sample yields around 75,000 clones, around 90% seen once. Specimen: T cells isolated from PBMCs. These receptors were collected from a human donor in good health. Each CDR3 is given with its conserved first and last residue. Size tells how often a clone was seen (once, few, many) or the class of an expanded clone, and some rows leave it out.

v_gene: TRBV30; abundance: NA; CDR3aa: CAWNPGSGANVLTF
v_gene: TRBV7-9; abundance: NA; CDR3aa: CASSPSGTSALGAQYF
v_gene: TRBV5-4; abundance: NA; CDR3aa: CASSSHGGSRDIQYF
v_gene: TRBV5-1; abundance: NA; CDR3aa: CASREDSYEQYF
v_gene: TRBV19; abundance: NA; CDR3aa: CASSIDLRNQPQHF
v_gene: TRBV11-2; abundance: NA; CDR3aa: CASSIWGGGEKLFF
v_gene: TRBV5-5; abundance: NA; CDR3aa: CASSLRGLINEKLFF
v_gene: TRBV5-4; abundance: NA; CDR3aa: CASSLAGRLREQYF
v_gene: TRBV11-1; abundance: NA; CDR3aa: CASSLLGQGDNEQFF
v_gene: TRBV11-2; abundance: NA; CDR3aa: CASSFGQGGPGNTIYF
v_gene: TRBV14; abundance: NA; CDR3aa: CASSQPTGGYGYTF
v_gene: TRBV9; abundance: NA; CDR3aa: CASSVGQGATGANVLTF
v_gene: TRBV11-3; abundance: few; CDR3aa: CASSSYRQDTEAFF
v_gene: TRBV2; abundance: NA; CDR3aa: CASSGLAGYYEQYF
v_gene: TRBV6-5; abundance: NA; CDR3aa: CASSYGTEAFF
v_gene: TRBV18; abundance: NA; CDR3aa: CASSPVSGSSYEQYF
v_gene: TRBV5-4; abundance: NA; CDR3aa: CASSLGQGNSEQYF
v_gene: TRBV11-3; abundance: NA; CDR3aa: CASSLEFGTVTLNTGELFF
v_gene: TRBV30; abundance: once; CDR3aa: CAWSNMGQGSEKLFF
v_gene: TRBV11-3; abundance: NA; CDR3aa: CASSSSGVRDEQFF
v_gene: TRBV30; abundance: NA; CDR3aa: CAWSVEGAAKLFF
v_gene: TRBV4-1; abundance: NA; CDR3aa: CASSQSGLSTDTQYF
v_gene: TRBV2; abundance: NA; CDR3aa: CASSGDSSNYGYTF
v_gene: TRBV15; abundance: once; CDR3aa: CATSRDGTGGELFF
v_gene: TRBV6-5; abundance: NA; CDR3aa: CASSPPGGHGYTF
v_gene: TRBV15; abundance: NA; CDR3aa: CATSSQGAGAFF
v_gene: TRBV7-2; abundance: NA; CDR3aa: CASSRAAETQYF
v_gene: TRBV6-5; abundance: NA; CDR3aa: CASSLGTSGYYEQYF
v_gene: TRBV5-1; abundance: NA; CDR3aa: CASSPEATSGNTGELFF
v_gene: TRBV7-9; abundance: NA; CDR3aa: CASSFLLAGFYEQYF
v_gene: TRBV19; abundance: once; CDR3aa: CASSIGLDRSTDTQYF
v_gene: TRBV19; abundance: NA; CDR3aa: CASSPGNYGYTF
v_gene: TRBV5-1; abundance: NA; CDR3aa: CASSLFTGRRSDTQYF
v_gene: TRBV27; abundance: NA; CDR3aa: CASSTPGTGQETQYF
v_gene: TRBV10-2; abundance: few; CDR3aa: CASSEVEGWTEAFF
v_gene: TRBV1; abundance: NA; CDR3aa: CTSTLPPLVRGSGNQPQHF
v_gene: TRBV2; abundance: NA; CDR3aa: CASSDGGGASNEQFF
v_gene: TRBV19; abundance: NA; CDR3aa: CASRTGRGSYEQYF
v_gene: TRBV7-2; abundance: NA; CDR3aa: CASSPDPTGSSQETQYF
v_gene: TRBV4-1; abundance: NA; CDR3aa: CASSHPAGRQNTEAFF
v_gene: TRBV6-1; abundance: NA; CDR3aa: CASSETGVYGYTF
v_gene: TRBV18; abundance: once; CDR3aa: CASSPPGLAGITDTQYF
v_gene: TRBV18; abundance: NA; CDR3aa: CASSPQTGEQGYGYTF
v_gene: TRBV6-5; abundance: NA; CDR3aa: CASSSELQGIFTEAFF
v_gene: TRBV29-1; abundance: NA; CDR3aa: CSVLGQVNTEAFF
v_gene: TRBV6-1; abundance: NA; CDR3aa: CAIKINWDNNYGYTF
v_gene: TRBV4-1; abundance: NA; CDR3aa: CASSQDEYSYEQYF
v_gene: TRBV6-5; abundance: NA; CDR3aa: CANTLEGTFNQPQHF
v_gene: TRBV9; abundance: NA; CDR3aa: CASSVTSGGVNGELFF
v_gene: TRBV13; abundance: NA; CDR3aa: CASSRLGLAGGDTQYF
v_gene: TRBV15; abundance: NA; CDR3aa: CATSTQLLVSTDTQYF